The 21 T cell receptor beta chains reported below all come from one sample, sequenced in a study of OX40 agonist ivuxolimab in advanced cancers. Assay used: immunoSEQ multiplex PCR; TCRdb lists only in-frame clones, some missing. The sample carries fewer than 25,000 clones, approximately 85% recorded once. The sequenced sample was CD4+ or CD8+ T cells sorted from blood, obtained in a trial of the OX40 agonist ivuxolimab. The receptors here all came from an adult with an advanced solid tumor such as melanoma, head and neck, liver or kidney cancer.

The chain links TRBV7-2 to TRBJ1-4; tentatively, D is TRBD1 (6 bases). Trimming removed 1 base at V and 8 bases at J, with 14 bases between. The CDR3 is 15 amino acids. The germline CDR1 and CDR2 sequences are SGHTA and FQGNSA. The CDR3 spells CASSLVVQQGEKLFF. Here the CDR3 DNA reads TGTGCCAGCAGCTTAGTAGTACAGCAGGGGGAAAAACTGTTTTTT.

This chain connects TRBV10-3 to TRBJ1-1; a possible D gene is TRBD1 (5 bases). Germline V gene data show CDR1 as ENHRY and CDR2 as SYGVKD. CDR3 length equals 14 residues. V dropped 3 bases and J dropped 0 bases, with 8 bases sitting between them. CDR3 in amino acids: CAISEGAVNTEAFF. In nucleotides, the CDR3 is TGTGCCATCAGTGAAGGGGCAGTGAACACTGAAGCTTTCTTT.

The chain is built from TRBV7-2 and TRBJ1-1, with no clear D. Germline CDR1 is SGHTA and CDR2 is FQGNSA. This CDR3 is built from 13 residues. Trimming cost V 1 base and J 3 bases, with 6 bases left between them. The CDR3 protein is CASSLEDDTEAFF. CDR3 DNA: TGTGCCAGCAGCTTAGAGGACGACACTGAAGCTTTCTTT.

A few counts support this clone. V usage is TRBV29-1 and J usage is TRBJ2-2; D is perhaps TRBD2 (6 bases). V dropped 5 bases and J dropped 5 bases, with 12 bases sitting between them. The CDR3 spans 13 residues. Per germline, CDR1 SQVTM and CDR2 ANQGSEA. The CDR3 DNA is TGCAGCGTTCCCTGGAGGGGTACCGGGGAGCTGTTTTTT. This sequence encodes CSVPWRGTGELFF.

The V gene is TRBV19, the J gene TRBJ2-3, with D perhaps matching TRBD2 (6 bases). The CDR3 extends over 14 amino acids. The germline V gene encodes CDR1 LNHDA and CDR2 SQIVND (reference sequence). Trimming shortened V by 5 bases and J by 3 bases, and 12 bases separated the two germline ends. CDR3 nucleotides: TGTGCCAGTAGTCAACGGGGGTTGACAGATACGCAGTATTTT. Residues: CASSQRGLTDTQYF. Using reference TRBV19 and TRBJ2-3 for the parts outside the CDR3, the full variable domain is DGGITQSPKYLFRKEGQNVTLSCEQNLNHDAMYWYRQDPGQGLRLIYYSQIVNDFQKGDIAEGYSVSREKKESFPLTVTSAQKNPTAFYLCASSQRGLTDTQYFGPGTRLTVL.

The chain combines TRBV7-8 with TRBJ1-1; D might be TRBD1 (5 bases). Germline-derived CDR1 and CDR2 are SGHVS and FQNEAQ. V shed 1 base and J shed 1 base, with 10 bases lying between them. The CDR3 is made up of 15 amino acids. The CDR3 DNA sequence: TGTGCCAGCAGCTTAGGTCGGGGGTCGAACACTGAAGCTTTCTTT. Encoded protein: CASSLGRGSNTEAFF. Combining the CDR3 with reference TRBV7-8 and TRBJ1-1 gives the whole variable domain GAGVSQSPRYKVAKRGQDVALRCDPISGHVSLFWYQQALGQGPEFLTYFQNEAQLDKSGLPSDRFFAERPEGSVSTLKIQRTQQEDSAVYLCASSLGRGSNTEAFFGQGTRLTVV.

The chain combines TRBV27 with TRBJ1-6, with TRBD1 matching over 9 bases. This CDR3 comprises 15 residues. In germline, CDR1 is MNHEY, CDR2 SMNVEV (reference sequence). V gave up 3 bases and J gave up 7 bases; unmatched junction bases: 4. CDR3: CASSFWDRANSPLHF. The CDR3, as DNA: TGTGCCAGCAGTTTTTGGGACAGGGCAAATTCACCCCTCCACTTT.

V gene TRBV4-3 combines with J gene TRBJ1-4; no firm D call. CDR1 is LGHNA and CDR2 is YSLEER in the germline V gene. V lost 0 bases, J lost 8 bases, and 16 bases lay in between. The CDR3 totals 16 residues. CDR3 coding DNA: TGCGCCAGCAGCCAAGAATGGATGACGGCCGCGGAAAAACTGTTTTTT. This gives the protein CASSQEWMTAAEKLFF.

This clone has only a few counts. The chain uses TRBV4-3 and TRBJ1-2; 9 nucleotides line up with TRBD1. Germline V gene sequence: CDR1 LGHNA, CDR2 YSLEER. The V segment lost 0 bases and the J segment 3 bases; nucleotides outside the gene matches: 8. The CDR3 runs 17 residues. This CDR3 reads CASSQDGTGGADYGYTF. The DNA of the CDR3 is TGCGCCAGCAGCCAAGATGGTACAGGGGGCGCAGACTATGGCTACACCTTC.

This chain links TRBV9 with TRBJ2-3; D gene unclear. Between the trimmed V and J ends, which lost 3 bases and 3 bases, there was a span of 11 bases. The V gene's germline CDR1 is SGDLS and CDR2 YYNGEE. CDR3 length: 14 residues. The CDR3 sequence is CASSELSGTDTQYF. The CDR3 DNA is TGTGCCAGCAGCGAGCTCTCCGGTACAGATACGCAGTATTTT.

The rearrangement joins TRBV5-1 to TRBJ2-7, with 11 bases identical to TRBD1. The junction had 5 bases not matched to a gene; V was cut back by 0 bases and J by 6 bases. This CDR3 is built from 15 residues. The germline V gene encodes CDR1 SGHRS and CDR2 YFSETQ. For the CDR3, the DNA is TGCGCCAGCAGCTTGGTCCCGGGACAGGGGGGCGAGCAGTACTTC. It translates to CASSLVPGQGGEQYF. Together with reference TRBV5-1 and TRBJ2-7, the CDR3 gives the full variable domain: KAGVTQTPRYLIKTRGQQVTLSCSPISGHRSVSWYQQTPGQGLQFLFEYFSETQRNKGNFPGRFSGRQFSNSRSEMNVSTLELGDSALYLCASSLVPGQGGEQYFGPGTRLTVT.

The V and J genes are TRBV6-5 and TRBJ2-7, with D possibly being TRBD1 or TRBD2 (5 bases each). V was cut by 6 bases and J by 2 bases, with 11 bases left in between. This CDR3 is 13 amino acids long. The germline gives CDR1 MNHEY, CDR2 SVGAGI. CDR3 bases: TGTGCCAGCAGCCTGGGACCGACCTACGAGCAGTACTTC. Translating it yields CASSLGPTYEQYF.

In this sample, this clone is medium-sized (0.01 to 0.1%). Here the CDR3 reads CASSRGSGDEQYF. CDR3 bases: TGCGCCAGCAGCAGGGGGTCGGGTGACGAGCAGTACTTC. The gene calls are TRBV4-1 and TRBJ2-7; tentative D call: TRBD1 (6 bases). The CDR3 sequence is 13 residues long. Trimming shortened V by 5 bases and J by 5 bases, and 13 bases separated the two germline ends. CDR1 MGHRA and CDR2 YSYEKL come from the germline V gene.

The rearrangement joins TRBV7-2 to TRBJ2-3; the match to TRBD1 covers 8 bases. Trimming cost V 4 bases and J 2 bases; bases outside gene matches: 5. The CDR3 is 15 residues long. In germline, CDR1 is SGHTA, CDR2 FQGNSA. This chain's CDR3 is CASSSQGGITDTQYF. The CDR3 DNA reads as TGTGCCAGCAGCTCACAGGGGGGAATCACAGATACGCAGTATTTT.

The chain combines TRBV11-1 with TRBJ2-1, with D perhaps matching TRBD2 (5 bases). The CDR3 has 17 residues. Germline values: CDR1 SGHAT, CDR2 FQDESV (reference sequence). Trimming cost V 5 bases and J 6 bases, with 23 bases left between them. CDR3 in DNA: TGTGCCAGCAGCCAGCGAGAGGGTCGCCTTCTAGCCAATGAGCAGTTCTTC. It codes for CASSQREGRLLANEQFF.

This clone was seen a handful of times. V is TRBV13 and J is TRBJ1-2; D possibly corresponds to TRBD1 (5 bases). Trimming took 0 bases from V and 3 from J, leaving 14 bases between them. CDR1 and CDR2 (germline): PRHDT, FYEKMQ (reference sequence). The CDR3 runs 16 residues. The DNA of the CDR3 is TGTGCCAGCAGCTTAGGAGGGACGTTACGGGACTATGGCTACACCTTC. This translates into CASSLGGTLRDYGYTF. Full variable domain (rest looked up from reference TRBV13 and TRBJ1-2): AAGVIQSPRHLIKEKRETATLKCYPIPRHDTVYWYQQGPGQDPQFLISFYEKMQSDKGSIPDRFSAQQFSDYHSELNMSSLELGDSALYFCASSLGGTLRDYGYTFGSGTRLTVV.

The gene calls are TRBV30 and TRBJ1-2; perhaps TRBD1 as D (6 bases). Germline lookup yields CDR1 GTSNPN and CDR2 SVGIG (reference sequence). The CDR3 totals 12 residues. V was pared by 1 base and J by 4 bases, with 7 bases between. As DNA, the CDR3 is TGTGCCTGGAGTGGGACAGCCTATGGCTACACCTTC. Translating it yields CAWSGTAYGYTF.

The genes are TRBV7-9 and TRBJ2-2; D unclear. The CDR3 has 15 amino acids. The germline gives CDR1 SEHNR, CDR2 FQNEAQ (reference sequence). V lost 4 bases to trimming and J lost 7 bases, with 16 bases between them. The chain's CDR3 is CASSSLEFSIGELFF. The CDR3 DNA sequence: TGTGCCAGCAGCTCGCTAGAATTTTCAATCGGGGAGCTGTTTTTT. Full variable domain (missing parts from reference TRBV7-9 and TRBJ2-2): DTGVSQNPRHKITKRGQNVTFRCDPISEHNRLYWYRQTLGQGPEFLTYFQNEAQLEKSRLLSDRFSAERPKGSFSTLEIQRTEQGDSAMYLCASSSLEFSIGELFFGEGSRLTVL.

Remarks on this clone: Germline and junction disagree at one end, which may indicate a read error. V is TRBV7-3 and J is TRBJ2-6; D ambiguous. This CDR3 is built from 19 residues. Germline values: CDR1 SGHTA, CDR2 FQGTGA. The CDR3 DNA is TGTGCCAGCAGCTTAACGATGGGGATAGCCCCCTCTAGGGCCAACGTCCTGACTTTC. Translated, it gives CASSLTMGIAPSRANVLTF.

J is TRBJ1-1 and V is TRBV19; 8 nucleotides line up with TRBD1. From germline, CDR1 is LNHDA and CDR2 SQIVND (reference sequence). V shed 3 bases, J shed 1 base, and the junction held 7 bases outside the gene matches. The CDR3 has 16 amino acids. The CDR3, as DNA: TGTGCCAGTAGTATGGACAGGGTGAGAGGGAACACTGAAGCTTTCTTT. The encoded protein is CASSMDRVRGNTEAFF.

The gene calls are TRBV11-2 and TRBJ2-3; D unclear. V gave up 5 bases and J gave up 1 base, with 7 bases separating them. The CDR3 spans 13 residues. CDR1 and CDR2 from the germline V gene are SGHAT and FQNNGV. CDR3 in amino acids: CASSRVGTDTQYF. The CDR3 DNA follows: TGTGCCAGCAGCAGGGTCGGCACAGATACGCAGTATTTT.